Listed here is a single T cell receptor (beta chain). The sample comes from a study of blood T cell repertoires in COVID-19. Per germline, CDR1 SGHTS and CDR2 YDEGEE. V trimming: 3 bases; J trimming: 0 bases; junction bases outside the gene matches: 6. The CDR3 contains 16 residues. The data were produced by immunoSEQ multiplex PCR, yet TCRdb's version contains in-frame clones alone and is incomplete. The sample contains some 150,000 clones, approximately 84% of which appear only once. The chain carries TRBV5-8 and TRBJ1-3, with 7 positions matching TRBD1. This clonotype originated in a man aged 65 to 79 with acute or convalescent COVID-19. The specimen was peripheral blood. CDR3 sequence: CASSSGQLLSGNTIYF. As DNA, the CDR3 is TGTGCCAGCAGCTCGGGACAGTTGCTCTCTGGAAACACCATATATTTT.